The TCR beta chain described here comes from a study of blood T cell repertoires in COVID-19. Method: immunoSEQ multiplex PCR; TCRdb's copy keeps in-frame clones and lacks some. This table has about 90,000 clones, 80% to 90% appearing once. V was cut by 5 bases and J by 4 bases, with 9 bases left in between. Germline V gene sequence: CDR1 LNHDA, CDR2 SQIVND (reference sequence). The CDR3 has 14 amino acids. This rearrangement joins TRBV19 to TRBJ1-6; D call uncertain. Sequences were obtained from peripheral blood. The clonotype comes from a man aged 50 to 59 with COVID-19, enrolled during active disease. CDR3 DNA: TGTGCCAGTAGTTCAACGGTATATAATTCACCCCTCCACTTT. Protein sequence: CASSSTVYNSPLHF.